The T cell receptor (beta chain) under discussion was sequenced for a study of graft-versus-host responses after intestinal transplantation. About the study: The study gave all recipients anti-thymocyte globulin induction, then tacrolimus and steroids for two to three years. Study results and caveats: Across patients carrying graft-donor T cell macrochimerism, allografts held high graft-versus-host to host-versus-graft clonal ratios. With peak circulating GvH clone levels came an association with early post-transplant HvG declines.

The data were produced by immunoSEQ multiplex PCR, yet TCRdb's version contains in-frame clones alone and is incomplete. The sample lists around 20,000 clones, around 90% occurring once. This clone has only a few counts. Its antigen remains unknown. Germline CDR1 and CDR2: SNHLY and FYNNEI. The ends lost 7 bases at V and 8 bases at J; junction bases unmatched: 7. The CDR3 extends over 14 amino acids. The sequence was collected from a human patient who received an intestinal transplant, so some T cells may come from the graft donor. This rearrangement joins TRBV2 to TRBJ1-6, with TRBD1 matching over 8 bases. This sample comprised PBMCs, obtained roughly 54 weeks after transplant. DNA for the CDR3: TGTGCCAGCAATGTCCAGGGGGCTGATTCACCCCTCCACTTT. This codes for CASNVQGADSPLHF.